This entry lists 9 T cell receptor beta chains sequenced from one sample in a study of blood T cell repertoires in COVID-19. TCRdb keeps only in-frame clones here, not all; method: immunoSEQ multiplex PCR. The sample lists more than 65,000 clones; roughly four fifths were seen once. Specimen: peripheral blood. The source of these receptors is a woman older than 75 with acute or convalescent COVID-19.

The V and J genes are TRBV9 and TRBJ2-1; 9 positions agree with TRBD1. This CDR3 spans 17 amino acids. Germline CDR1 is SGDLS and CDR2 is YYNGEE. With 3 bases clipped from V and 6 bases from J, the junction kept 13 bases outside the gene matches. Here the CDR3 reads CASSAQQIGTGINEQFF. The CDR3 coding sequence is TGTGCCAGCAGCGCCCAACAAATCGGGACAGGGATCAATGAGCAGTTCTTC.

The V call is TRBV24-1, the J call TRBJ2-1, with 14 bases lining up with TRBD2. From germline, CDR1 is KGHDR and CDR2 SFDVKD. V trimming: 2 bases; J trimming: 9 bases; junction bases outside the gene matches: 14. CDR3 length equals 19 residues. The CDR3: CATSDSQLTSGGVVGEQFF. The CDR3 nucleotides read TGTGCCACCAGTGATTCCCAGCTGACTAGCGGGGGGGTGGTCGGTGAGCAGTTCTTC.

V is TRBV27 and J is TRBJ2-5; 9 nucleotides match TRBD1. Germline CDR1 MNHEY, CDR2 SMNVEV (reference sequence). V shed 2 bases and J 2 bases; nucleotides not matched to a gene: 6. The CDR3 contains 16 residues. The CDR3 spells CASSLDGTGIQETQYF. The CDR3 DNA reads TGTGCCAGCAGTTTAGATGGGACAGGGATTCAAGAGACCCAGTACTTC.

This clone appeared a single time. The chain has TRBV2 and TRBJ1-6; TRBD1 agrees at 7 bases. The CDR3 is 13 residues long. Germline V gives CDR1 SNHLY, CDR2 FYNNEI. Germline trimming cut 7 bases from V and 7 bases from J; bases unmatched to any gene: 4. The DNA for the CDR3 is TGTGCCAGCAAGGGGACAGTAAATTCACCCCTCCACTTT. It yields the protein CASKGTVNSPLHF.

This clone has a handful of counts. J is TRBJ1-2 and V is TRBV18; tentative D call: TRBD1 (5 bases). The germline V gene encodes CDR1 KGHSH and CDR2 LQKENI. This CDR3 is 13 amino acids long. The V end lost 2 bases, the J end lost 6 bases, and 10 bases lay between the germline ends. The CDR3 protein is CASSPSGVDGYTF. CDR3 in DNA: TGTGCCAGCTCACCATCGGGGGTGGATGGCTACACCTTC. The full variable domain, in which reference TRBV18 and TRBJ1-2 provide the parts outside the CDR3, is NAGVMQNPRHLVRRRGQEARLRCSPMKGHSHVYWYRQLPEEGLKFMVYLQKENIIDESGMPKERFSAEFPKEGPSILRIQQVVRGDSAAYFCASSPSGVDGYTFGSGTRLTVV.

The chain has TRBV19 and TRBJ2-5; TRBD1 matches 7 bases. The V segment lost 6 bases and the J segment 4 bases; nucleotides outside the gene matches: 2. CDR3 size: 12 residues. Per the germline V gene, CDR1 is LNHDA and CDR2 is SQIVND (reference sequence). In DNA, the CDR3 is TGTGCCAGTAGAGCAGGGGGAGAGACCCAGTACTTC. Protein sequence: CASRAGGETQYF. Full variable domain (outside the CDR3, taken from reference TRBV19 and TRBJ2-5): DGGITQSPKYLFRKEGQNVTLSCEQNLNHDAMYWYRQDPGQGLRLIYYSQIVNDFQKGDIAEGYSVSREKKESFPLTVTSAQKNPTAFYLCASRAGGETQYFGPGTRLLVL.

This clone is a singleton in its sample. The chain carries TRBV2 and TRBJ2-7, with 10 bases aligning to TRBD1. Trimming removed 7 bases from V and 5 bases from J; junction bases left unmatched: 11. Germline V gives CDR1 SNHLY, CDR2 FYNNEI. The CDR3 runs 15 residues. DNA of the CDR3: TGTGCCAGCAATCCGCCCGGGACAGGGGTGAACGAGCAGTACTTC. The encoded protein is CASNPPGTGVNEQYF.

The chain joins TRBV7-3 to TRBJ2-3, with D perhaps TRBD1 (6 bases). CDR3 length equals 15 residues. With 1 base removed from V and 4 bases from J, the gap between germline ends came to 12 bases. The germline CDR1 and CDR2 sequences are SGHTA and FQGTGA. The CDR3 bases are TGTGCCAGCAGCTTAAATCCAGGGGCGGCAGATACGCAGTATTTT. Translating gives CASSLNPGAADTQYF.

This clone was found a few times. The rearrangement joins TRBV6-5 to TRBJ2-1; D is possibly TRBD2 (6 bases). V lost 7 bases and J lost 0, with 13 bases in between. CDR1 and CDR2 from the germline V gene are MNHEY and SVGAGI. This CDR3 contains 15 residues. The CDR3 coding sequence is TGTGCCAGCACCAACGGGGGAAGCTCCTACAATGAGCAGTTCTTC. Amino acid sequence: CASTNGGSSYNEQFF.